These 16 T cell receptor beta chains came from one sample sequenced in a study of blood T cell repertoires in COVID-19. Profiled with immunoSEQ multiplex PCR; TCRdb holds only in-frame clones, not every one. The data hold 150,000 to 200,000 clones, with 80% to 90% observed a single time. Input material: peripheral blood. The receptors come from a young man with active or convalescent COVID-19.

The J gene is TRBJ2-2, the V gene TRBV24-1, with 13 bases lining up with TRBD2. CDR1 and CDR2 from the germline V gene are KGHDR and SFDVKD. Unmatched junction bases numbered 6, after V lost 6 bases and J lost 3 bases. The CDR3 spans 17 residues. Here the CDR3 reads CATSTSGRAWDTGELFF. The CDR3 DNA reads TGTGCCACCAGTACTAGCGGGAGGGCTTGGGACACCGGGGAGCTGTTTTTT.

This chain connects TRBV28 to TRBJ1-5; no clear D. The CDR3 spans 13 residues. Germline V gene data show CDR1 as MDHEN and CDR2 as SYDVKM. Trimming stripped 2 bases from V and 5 bases from J, with 7 bases between. In DNA form, the CDR3 reads TGTGCCAGCAGTTTACTCGAGTATCAGCCCCAGCATTTT. Translated: CASSLLEYQPQHF.

The chain couples TRBV19 to TRBJ1-2; tentative D call: TRBD1 (6 bases). CDR3 size: 13 residues. Trimming stripped 6 bases from V and 2 bases from J, with 10 bases between. Germline-derived CDR1 and CDR2 are LNHDA and SQIVND (reference sequence). The CDR3 nucleotides read TGTGCCAGTAGCCGGGACAACAACTATGGCTACACCTTC. Its protein product is CASSRDNNYGYTF.

The chain links TRBV4-1 to TRBJ2-2; TRBD1 aligns across 9 bases. The CDR3 contains 15 residues. Per germline, CDR1 MGHRA and CDR2 YSYEKL. V trimming: 3 bases; J trimming: 5 bases; junction bases outside the gene matches: 4. The CDR3 loop reads CASSQVGTGTGELFF. The DNA for the CDR3 is TGCGCCAGCAGCCAGGTTGGGACAGGGACCGGGGAGCTGTTTTTT.

This clone was seen a handful of times. V gene TRBV19 combines with J gene TRBJ1-6, with 7 bases matching TRBD1. Per the germline V gene, CDR1 is LNHDA and CDR2 is SQIVND (reference sequence). Trimming removed 4 bases from V and 5 bases from J; junction bases left unmatched: 5. CDR3 size: 15 residues. CDR3 sequence (DNA): TGTGCCAGTAGTACGACAGGGACCAATAATTCACCCCTCCACTTT. Its translation: CASSTTGTNNSPLHF.

The chain recombines TRBV4-2 with TRBJ1-2; possible D gene TRBD1, 6 bases. CDR3 size: 17 residues. Between the trimmed V and J ends, which lost 2 bases and 0 bases, there was a span of 16 bases. The germline V gene has CDR1 LGHNA and CDR2 YNFKEQ. The CDR3 bases are TGTGCCAGCAGCCAACTCCTCGGACAGAGAGCTAACTATGGCTACACCTTC. Translating it yields CASSQLLGQRANYGYTF.

The V and J genes are TRBV19 and TRBJ2-5; 10 positions match TRBD1. The germline gives CDR1 LNHDA, CDR2 SQIVND (reference sequence). J was trimmed by 4 bases and V by 4 bases; bases with no gene match: 12. CDR3 length: 17 residues. The CDR3 nucleotides are TGTGCCAGTAGTAGCGAGGGACAGGGGTTAGCATCAGAGACCCAGTACTTC. It translates to CASSSEGQGLASETQYF.

The chain combines TRBV30 with TRBJ1-4; 9 bases are a match to TRBD1. The ends lost 2 bases at V and 8 bases at J; junction bases unmatched: 6. The CDR3 length is 14 residues. CDR1 is GTSNPN, CDR2 SVGIG, per germline (reference sequence). The CDR3 region has the DNA TGTGCCTGGAGTTCCGGGACAGGGATAGAAAAACTGTTTTTT. This gives the protein CAWSSGTGIEKLFF.

V is TRBV6-5 and J is TRBJ1-2, with D possibly being TRBD1 (6 bases). The CDR3 is 13 amino acids. Germline assignment: CDR1 MNHEY and CDR2 SVGAGI. Trimming took off 2 bases at V and 3 bases at J, with 7 bases between the two ends. For the CDR3, the DNA is TGTGCCAGCAGTTACGAGGGGGACTATGGCTACACCTTC. Protein product: CASSYEGDYGYTF.

CDR3 amino acids: CASSLGMSSYEQYF. The CDR3 DNA follows: TGTGCCAGCAGCTTAGGTATGAGCTCCTACGAGCAGTACTTC. The chain combines TRBV11-3 with TRBJ2-7; D unresolved. Trimming removed 1 base at V and 0 bases at J, with 7 bases between. Germline-derived CDR1 and CDR2 are SGHNT and YENEEA. The CDR3 is made up of 14 amino acids.

The chain uses TRBV3-1 (or the pseudogene TRBV3-2) and TRBJ2-1; unclear D gene. The V end was cut by 0 bases, the J end by 10 bases, with 10 bases between. Germline CDR1 reads LGHDT; CDR2 reads YNNKEL (reference sequence). CDR3 length: 13 residues. For the CDR3, the DNA is TGTGCCAGCAGCCAAGATAAGCTCCTCGAGCAGTTCTTC. Its translation: CASSQDKLLEQFF.

The CDR3 coding sequence is TGTGCCGGAGGCTCGGGGGTCTCCTACGAGCAGTACTTC. Translated: CAGGSGVSYEQYF. The rearrangement uses TRBV30 and TRBJ2-7, with D possibly matching TRBD2 (6 bases). V lost 8 bases, J lost 0 bases, and 14 bases lay in between. The length of the CDR3 is 13 residues. Germline V gene lookup returns CDR1 GTSNPN and CDR2 SVGIG (reference sequence).

The J gene is TRBJ2-1, the V gene TRBV29-1, with 7 bases lining up with TRBD2. The CDR3 covers 15 residues. V lost 7 bases to trimming and J lost 1 base; unmatched junction nucleotides: 10. Germline CDR1 is SQVTM and CDR2 is ANQGSEA. The CDR3 loop is CSALSSGLSYNEQFF. The CDR3 bases are TGCAGCGCTCTCTCTAGCGGTCTTTCCTACAATGAGCAGTTCTTC.

This chain joins TRBV3-1 (or the pseudogene TRBV3-2) and TRBJ2-2, with 9 bases fitting TRBD2. Germline loops: CDR1 LGHDT, CDR2 YNNKEL (reference sequence). V lost 6 bases, J lost 9 bases, and 8 bases stayed unmatched. The CDR3 length is 14 residues. The CDR3 region has the DNA TGTGCCAGCAGTCAGCGGGGGGTGTCCTGGGAGCTGTTTTTT. It yields the protein CASSQRGVSWELFF.

The chain carries TRBV30 and TRBJ1-1, with D unclear. In germline, CDR1 is GTSNPN, CDR2 SVGIG (reference sequence). With 5 bases removed from V and 4 bases from J, the gap between germline ends came to 14 bases. The CDR3 has 13 residues. CDR3 region: CAWGRGEGTEAFF. The CDR3 region has the DNA TGTGCCTGGGGGCGCGGGGAGGGCACTGAAGCTTTCTTT.

The genes are TRBV7-9 and TRBJ2-1, with 7 bases lining up with TRBD2. This CDR3 spans 14 amino acids. The J segment lost 6 bases and the V segment lost 1 base, leaving 3 bases of the junction unmatched. Germline V gene data show CDR1 as SEHNR and CDR2 as FQNEAQ (reference sequence). Here the CDR3 DNA reads TGTGCCAGCAGCTTAGGAGAGCGGGGCAATGAGCAGTTCTTC. The encoded protein is CASSLGERGNEQFF.